This T cell receptor (beta chain) was sequenced in a study of shared clonotypes between healthy human individuals. The data were produced by immunoSEQ multiplex PCR, yet TCRdb's version contains in-frame clones alone and is incomplete. The sample consists of a few million clones, approximately 95% of them appearing once. Germline assignment: CDR1 SEHNR and CDR2 FQNEAQ (reference sequence). Trimming removed 3 bases from V and 3 bases from J, with 11 bases in between. The CDR3 is 14 amino acids. Material: naive CD4+ T cells from PBMCs. Noted subset: CD45RA+ positively selected. The chain has TRBV7-9 and TRBJ1-2; tentatively, D is TRBD1 (5 bases). The TCR comes from a man between 18 and 35 years old in good health. Some clones in this sample may be carry-over from other donors' samples. CDR3 coding DNA: TGTGCCAGCAGCTTCCGGGGCGCGGACTATGGCTACACCTTC. Translating gives CASSFRGADYGYTF.